This TCR beta chain was sequenced for a study of cytomegalovirus exposure and HLA in healthy donors. The primer mix had 60 Vbeta and 13 Jbeta primers. TCRdb's copy holds only in-frame clones and misses some; the assay was immunoSEQ multiplex PCR. The sample comprises 75,000 to 100,000 clones, just over 70% of which are singletons, and approximately 8.2% rests with the top ten. Losses at the gene ends were 2 bases for V and 11 bases for J; bases not matched to a gene: 2. The CDR3 extends over 13 amino acids. In germline, CDR1 is MNHNS, CDR2 SASEGT. The chain combines TRBV6-1 with TRBJ2-5, with 13 positions matching TRBD2. Material: PBMCs. This receptor was obtained from a man in his 60s in good health and CMV-seronegative. In nucleotides, the CDR3 is TGTGCCAGCAGTGAAACTAGCGGGAGGGAGCAGTACTTC. Amino acid sequence: CASSETSGREQYF.